This T cell receptor (beta chain) appears in the sequencing data of a study of T cells after yellow fever vaccination. Overall study results and limits: Although the secondary response was weaker, it peaked faster, at day 5 versus 15. There was a possibility that FACS-sorted repertoires contained abundant clonotypes contaminating from the bulk population. Clonotypes appearing in both CD4 and CD8 compartments existed, and their share was small. The booster saw the reappearance of most primary-vaccination clones (approximately 96% CD4, around 88% CD8).

V was clipped by 4 bases and J by 0 bases, with 17 bases between them. Germline V gene lookup returns CDR1 SGHRS and CDR2 YFSETQ. This CDR3 is 16 amino acids long. TCRdb used MiXCR to reprocess the 5' RACE reads, holding one entry per CDR3 protein. The sample consists of under 600,000 distinct CDR3 sequences, about 14% of them appearing once. This clonotype has at least ten counts. What it binds is unknown. V is TRBV5-1 and J is TRBJ2-7; TRBD1 might be the D (5 bases). Sequenced material: PBMCs, taken on the day of the yellow fever booster vaccination. The receptor's source is a man aged 25 to 40 who received the YFV17D yellow fever vaccine. CDR3 nucleotides: TGCGCCAGCAGCGCTAGACCCGACAGAACCTCCTACGAGCAGTACTTC. It yields the protein CASSARPDRTSYEQYF.